This T cell receptor (beta chain) was identified during a study of blood T cells in healthy people across ages. This clonotype was counted a few times. V lost 1 base, J lost 1 base, and 20 bases lay in between. The CDR3 extends over 18 amino acids. Germline CDR1 and CDR2: SGHRS and YFSETQ. A second about 7 to 12 cycle PCR used barcoded and J-beta primers. A single record per CDR3 protein comes from TCRdb applying MiXCR to the 5' RACE reads. The sample shows approximately 1.5 million distinct CDR3 sequences, less than 45% of them seen only once. The sequenced sample consisted of blood. The sequence derives from a woman aged 18-29 years in good health. The V and J genes are TRBV5-1 and TRBJ1-1; D might be TRBD1 (5 bases). For the CDR3, the DNA is TGCGCCAGCAGCTTGATGGGGTGGACACCTGGAACGAACACTGAAGCTTTCTTT. It encodes CASSLMGWTPGTNTEAFF.